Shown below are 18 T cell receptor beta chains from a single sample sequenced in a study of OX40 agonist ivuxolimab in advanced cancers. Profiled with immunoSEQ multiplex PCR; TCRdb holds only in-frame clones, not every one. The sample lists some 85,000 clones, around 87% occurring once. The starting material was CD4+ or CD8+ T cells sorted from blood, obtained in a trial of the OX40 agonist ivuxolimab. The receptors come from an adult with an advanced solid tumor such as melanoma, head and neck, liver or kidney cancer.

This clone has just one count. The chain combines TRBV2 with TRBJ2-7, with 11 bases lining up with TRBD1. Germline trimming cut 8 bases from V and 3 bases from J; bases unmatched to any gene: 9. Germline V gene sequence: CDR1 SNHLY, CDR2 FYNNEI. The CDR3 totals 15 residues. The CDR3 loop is CASVLGQGAFYEQYF. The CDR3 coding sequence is TGTGCCAGCGTACTAGGACAGGGGGCGTTCTACGAGCAGTACTTC.

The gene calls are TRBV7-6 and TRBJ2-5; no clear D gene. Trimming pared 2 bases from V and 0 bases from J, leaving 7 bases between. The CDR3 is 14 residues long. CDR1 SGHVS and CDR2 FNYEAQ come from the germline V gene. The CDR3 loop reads CASSLPPNQETQYF. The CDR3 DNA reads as TGTGCCAGCAGCTTACCTCCGAACCAAGAGACCCAGTACTTC.

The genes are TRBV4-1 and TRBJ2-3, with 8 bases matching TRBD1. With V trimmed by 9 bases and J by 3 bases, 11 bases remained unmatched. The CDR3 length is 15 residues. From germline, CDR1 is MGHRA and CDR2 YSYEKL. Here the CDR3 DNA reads TGCGCCAGTACACGACAGGGGATGGAGACAGATACGCAGTATTTT. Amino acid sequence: CASTRQGMETDTQYF.

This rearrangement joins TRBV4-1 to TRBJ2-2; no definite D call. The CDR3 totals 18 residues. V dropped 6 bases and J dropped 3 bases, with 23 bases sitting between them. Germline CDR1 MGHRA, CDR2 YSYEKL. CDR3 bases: TGCGCCAGCAGTCAACGACTGTCGAGTGCAGGATACACCGGGGAGCTGTTTTTT. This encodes CASSQRLSSAGYTGELFF.

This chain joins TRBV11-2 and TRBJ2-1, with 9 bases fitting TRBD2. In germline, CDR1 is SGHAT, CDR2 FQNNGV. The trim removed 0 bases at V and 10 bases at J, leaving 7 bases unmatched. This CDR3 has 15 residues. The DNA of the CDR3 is TGTGCCAGCAGCTTAGAACTAGCGGGTTTGGGGGAGCAGTTCTTC. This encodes CASSLELAGLGEQFF.

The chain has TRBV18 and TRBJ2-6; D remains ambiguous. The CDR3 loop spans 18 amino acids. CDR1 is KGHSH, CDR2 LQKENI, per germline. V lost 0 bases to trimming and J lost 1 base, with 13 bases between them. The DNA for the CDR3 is TGTGCCAGCTCACCACCTCGGGCAGTAGAGTCTGGGGCCAACGTCCTGACTTTC. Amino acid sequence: CASSPPRAVESGANVLTF.

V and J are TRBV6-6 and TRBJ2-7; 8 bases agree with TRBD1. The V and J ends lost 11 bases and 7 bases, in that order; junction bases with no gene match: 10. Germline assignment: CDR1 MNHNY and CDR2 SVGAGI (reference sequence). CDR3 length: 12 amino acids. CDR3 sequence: CASQGADGEQYF. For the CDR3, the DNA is TGTGCCTCCCAGGGGGCAGATGGGGAGCAGTACTTC.

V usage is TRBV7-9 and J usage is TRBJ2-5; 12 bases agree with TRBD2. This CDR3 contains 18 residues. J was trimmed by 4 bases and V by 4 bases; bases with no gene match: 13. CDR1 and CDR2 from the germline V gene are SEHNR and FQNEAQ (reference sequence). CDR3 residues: CASSSRLAGAAVGETQYF. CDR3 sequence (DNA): TGTGCCAGCAGCTCTCGACTAGCGGGAGCGGCGGTGGGAGAGACCCAGTACTTC. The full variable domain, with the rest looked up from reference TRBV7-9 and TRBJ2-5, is DTGVSQNPRHKITKRGQNVTFRCDPISEHNRLYWYRQTLGQGPEFLTYFQNEAQLEKSRLLSDRFSAERPKGSFSTLEIQRTEQGDSAMYLCASSSRLAGAAVGETQYFGPGTRLLVL.

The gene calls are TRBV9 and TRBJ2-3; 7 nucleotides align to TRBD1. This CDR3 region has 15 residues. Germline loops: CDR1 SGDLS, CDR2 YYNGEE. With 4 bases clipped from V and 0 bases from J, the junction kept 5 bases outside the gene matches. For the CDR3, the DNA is TGTGCCAGCAGCACCGGGACAGATAGCACAGATACGCAGTATTTT. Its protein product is CASSTGTDSTDTQYF.

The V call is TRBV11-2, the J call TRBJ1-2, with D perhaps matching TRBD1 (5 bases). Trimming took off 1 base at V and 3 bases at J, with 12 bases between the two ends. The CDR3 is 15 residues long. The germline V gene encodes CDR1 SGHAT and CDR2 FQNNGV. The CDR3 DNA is TGTGCCAGCAGCTTAGTAGTCGGGGGGGACTATGGCTACACCTTC. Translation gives CASSLVVGGDYGYTF.

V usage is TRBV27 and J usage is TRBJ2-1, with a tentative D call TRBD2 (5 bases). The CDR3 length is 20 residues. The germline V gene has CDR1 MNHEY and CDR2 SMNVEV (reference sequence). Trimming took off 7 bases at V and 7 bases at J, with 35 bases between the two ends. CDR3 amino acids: CASMSTLIWRRPPRQNEQFF. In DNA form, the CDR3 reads TGTGCCAGCATGTCAACATTAATCTGGAGGCGACCACCCCGTCAGAATGAGCAGTTCTTC.

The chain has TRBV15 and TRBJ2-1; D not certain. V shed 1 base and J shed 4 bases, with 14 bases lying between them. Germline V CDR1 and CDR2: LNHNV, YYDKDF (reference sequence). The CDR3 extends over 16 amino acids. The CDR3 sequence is CATSRGRQAPYNEQFF. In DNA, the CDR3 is TGTGCCACCAGCAGAGGTCGGCAGGCCCCATACAATGAGCAGTTCTTC.

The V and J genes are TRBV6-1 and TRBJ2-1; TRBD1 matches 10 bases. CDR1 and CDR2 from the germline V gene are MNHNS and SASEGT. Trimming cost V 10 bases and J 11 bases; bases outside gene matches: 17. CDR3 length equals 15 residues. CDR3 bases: TGTGCCACCCAGTCCGGGACAGGGGCCGCACGCCAGCAGTTCTTC. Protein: CATQSGTGAARQQFF.

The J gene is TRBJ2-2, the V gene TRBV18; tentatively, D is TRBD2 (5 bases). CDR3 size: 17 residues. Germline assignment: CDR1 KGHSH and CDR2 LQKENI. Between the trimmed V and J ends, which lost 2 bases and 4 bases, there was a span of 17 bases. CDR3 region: CASSPLSGGLGTGELFF. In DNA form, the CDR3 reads TGTGCCAGCTCACCATTGTCAGGTGGACTTGGCACCGGGGAGCTGTTTTTT.

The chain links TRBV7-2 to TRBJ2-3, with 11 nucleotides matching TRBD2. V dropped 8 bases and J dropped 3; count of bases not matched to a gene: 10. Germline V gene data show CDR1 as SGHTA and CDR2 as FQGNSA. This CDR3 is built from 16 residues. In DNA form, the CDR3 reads TGTGCCAGCCGCCTACTAGCGGGAGTGACAACAGATACGCAGTATTTT. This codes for CASRLLAGVTTDTQYF.

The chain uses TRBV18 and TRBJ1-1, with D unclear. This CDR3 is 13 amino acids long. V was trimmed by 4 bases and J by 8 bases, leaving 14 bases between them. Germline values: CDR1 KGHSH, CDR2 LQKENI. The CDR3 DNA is TGTGCCAGCTCACTTAGATCGGAAGCAGAAGCTTTCTTT. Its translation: CASSLRSEAEAFF. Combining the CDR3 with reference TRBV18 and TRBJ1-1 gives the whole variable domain NAGVMQNPRHLVRRRGQEARLRCSPMKGHSHVYWYRQLPEEGLKFMVYLQKENIIDESGMPKERFSAEFPKEGPSILRIQQVVRGDSAAYFCASSLRSEAEAFFGQGTRLTVV.

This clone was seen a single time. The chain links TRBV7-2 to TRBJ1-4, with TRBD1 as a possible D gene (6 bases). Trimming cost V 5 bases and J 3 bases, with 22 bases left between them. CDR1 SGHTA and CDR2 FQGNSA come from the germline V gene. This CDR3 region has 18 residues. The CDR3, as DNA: TGTGCCAGCAGCACCAGAAGGGGGGGGTTAACGGCTAATGAAAAACTGTTTTTT. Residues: CASSTRRGGLTANEKLFF.

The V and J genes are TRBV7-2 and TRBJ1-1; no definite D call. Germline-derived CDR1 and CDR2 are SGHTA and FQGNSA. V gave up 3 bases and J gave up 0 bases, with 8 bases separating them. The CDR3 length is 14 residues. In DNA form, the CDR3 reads TGTGCCAGCAGCTTCGAACTGATGAACACTGAAGCTTTCTTT. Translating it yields CASSFELMNTEAFF.